The 8 T cell receptor beta chains reported below all come from one sample, sequenced in a study of beta chain features in type 1 diabetes. Reverse transcribing all isolated RNA meant expressed TCRB transcripts were sequenced. Assay used: immunoSEQ multiplex PCR; TCRdb lists only in-frame clones, some missing. The table has hundreds of thousands of clones, 10% to 15% seen once; the top ten hold approximately 0.015%. Input material: naive CD4+ T cells from blood. These receptors were taken from a man aged 18 to 29 in good health.

The chain is built from TRBV29-1 and TRBJ2-4; possibly TRBD1 for D (7 bases). Germline V gene lookup returns CDR1 SQVTM and CDR2 ANQGSEA. Trimming took 4 bases from V and 6 from J, leaving 16 bases between them. This CDR3 is built from 14 residues. This chain's CDR3 is CSVAVAGGRNIQYF. DNA of the CDR3: TGCAGCGTTGCCGTGGCAGGGGGGAGAAACATTCAGTACTTC.

This clone showed up just a few times. CDR3 nucleotide sequence: TGCGCCAGCAGCACCGGACAGGGGGCGCTAGGCTATGGCTACACCTTC. Its translation is CASSTGQGALGYGYTF. V and J are TRBV5-1 and TRBJ1-2; 11 nucleotides agree with TRBD1. CDR1 and CDR2 (germline): SGHRS, YFSETQ. The V segment lost 4 bases and the J segment 4 bases; nucleotides outside the gene matches: 9. There are 16 residues in the CDR3.

Only a few counts were recorded for this clone. This chain connects TRBV28 to TRBJ2-3, with a tentative D call TRBD2 (7 bases). V dropped 8 bases and J dropped 11 bases, with 17 bases sitting between them. From germline, CDR1 is MDHEN and CDR2 SYDVKM. The CDR3 has 12 amino acids. The CDR3 DNA sequence: TGTGCCAGCGGGGGGGGGCACGATGGGCAGTATTTT. It codes for CASGGGHDGQYF.

This clone has only a few counts. The V gene is TRBV7-2, the J gene TRBJ2-5; possibly TRBD2 for D (6 bases). This CDR3 spans 17 amino acids. CDR1 and CDR2 (germline): SGHTA, FQGNSA. Trimming cost V 0 bases and J 0 bases, with 14 bases left between them. The CDR3 spells CASSLAGLAAHQETQYF. The CDR3 nucleotides read TGTGCCAGCAGCTTAGCGGGATTAGCGGCCCACCAAGAGACCCAGTACTTC.

This clone was seen only a few times. The chain has TRBV19 and TRBJ2-7; 9 nucleotides align to TRBD1. Looked up from germline, CDR1 is LNHDA and CDR2 is SQIVND (reference sequence). CDR3 length equals 15 residues. Trimming at V came to 6 bases and at J to 4 bases, leaving 10 bases not matched to a gene. CDR3 sequence (DNA): TGTGCCAGTAGGACCTCGGGACAGGGTGTTTACGAGCAGTACTTC. Translating gives CASRTSGQGVYEQYF.

This clone was seen more than once but under ten times. The chain recombines TRBV15 with TRBJ2-1; D perhaps matches TRBD1 (6 bases). CDR3 length: 15 residues. The germline gives CDR1 LNHNV, CDR2 YYDKDF (reference sequence). The ends were cut back, 7 bases at V and 8 bases at J, with 21 bases in the middle. This chain's CDR3 is CATKRGWRQVDEQFF. Written as DNA, the CDR3 is TGTGCCACCAAGAGAGGTTGGCGACAGGTCGATGAGCAGTTCTTC.

This clone was seen more than once but under ten times. This CDR3 reads CASSLRTSRDIQYF. The CDR3 nucleotides read TGCGCCAGCAGCTTGCGGACAAGCAGGGACATTCAGTACTTC. This chain links TRBV5-1 with TRBJ2-4, with D possibly matching TRBD1 (5 bases). There are 14 residues in the CDR3. V was shortened by 1 base and J by 8 bases, with 13 bases between the two germline ends. Germline CDR1 reads SGHRS; CDR2 reads YFSETQ.

V gene TRBV19 combines with J gene TRBJ2-7, with 7 nucleotides matching TRBD1. The CDR3 sequence is 15 residues long. Germline CDR1 is LNHDA and CDR2 is SQIVND (reference sequence). V was pared by 3 bases and J by 3 bases, with 8 bases of the junction left unmatched. The CDR3 here is CASSITGTDSYEQYF. For the CDR3, the DNA is TGTGCCAGTAGTATTACCGGGACAGACAGCTACGAGCAGTACTTC.